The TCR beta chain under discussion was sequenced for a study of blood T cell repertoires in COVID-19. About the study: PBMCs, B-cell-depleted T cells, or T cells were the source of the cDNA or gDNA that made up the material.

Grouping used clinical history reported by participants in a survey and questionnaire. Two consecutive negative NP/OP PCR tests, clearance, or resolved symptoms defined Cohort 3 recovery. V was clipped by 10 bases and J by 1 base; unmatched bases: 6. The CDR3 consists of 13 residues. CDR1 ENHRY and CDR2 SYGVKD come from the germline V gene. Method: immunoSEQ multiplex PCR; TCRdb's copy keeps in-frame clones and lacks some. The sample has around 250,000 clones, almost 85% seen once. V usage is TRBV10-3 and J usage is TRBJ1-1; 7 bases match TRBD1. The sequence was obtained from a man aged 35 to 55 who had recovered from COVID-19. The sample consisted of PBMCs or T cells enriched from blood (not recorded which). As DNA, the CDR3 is TGTGCCACTCTAAGACAGGGGAACACTGAAGCTTTCTTT. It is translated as CATLRQGNTEAFF.